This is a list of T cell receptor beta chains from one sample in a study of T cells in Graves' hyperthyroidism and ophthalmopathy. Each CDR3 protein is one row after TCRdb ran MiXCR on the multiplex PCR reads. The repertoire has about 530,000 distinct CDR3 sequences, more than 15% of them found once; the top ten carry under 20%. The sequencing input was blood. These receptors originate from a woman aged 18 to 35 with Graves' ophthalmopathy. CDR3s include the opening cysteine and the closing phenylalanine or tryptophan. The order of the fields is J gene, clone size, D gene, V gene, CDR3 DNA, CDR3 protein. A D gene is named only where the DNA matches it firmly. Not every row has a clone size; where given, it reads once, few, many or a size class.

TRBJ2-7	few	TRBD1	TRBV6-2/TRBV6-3	TGTGCCAGCACCGCACAGGGGGCTTCCTACGAGCAGTACTTC	CASTAQGASYEQYF
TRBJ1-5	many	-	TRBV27	TGTGCCACCCGAGAGGGAACAGCCAGAAACAATCAGCCCCAGCATTTT	CATREGTARNNQPQHF
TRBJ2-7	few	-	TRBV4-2	TGTGCCAGCAGCCAAGGCAGGACAGACTCCTACGAGCAGTACTTC	CASSQGRTDSYEQYF
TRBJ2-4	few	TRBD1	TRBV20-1	TGCAGTGCCCGGGACAGGGGAAACATTCAGTACTTC	CSARDRGNIQYF
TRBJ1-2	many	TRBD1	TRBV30	TGTGCCTGGAGAATGACAGGGAACTATGGCTACACCTTC	CAWRMTGNYGYTF
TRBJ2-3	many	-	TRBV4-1	TGCGCCAGCAGCCAAGATTTGGGGCTCGCAGATACGCAGTATTTT	CASSQDLGLADTQYF
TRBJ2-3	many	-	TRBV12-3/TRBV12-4	TGTGCCAGCAGTTTTATCGGACTTTCGGGGGGCGCTAGCACAGATACGCAGTATTTT	CASSFIGLSGGASTDTQYF
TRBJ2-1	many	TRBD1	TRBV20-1	TGCAGTGCTAGGAGATGGGACAGGGGTATCAATGAGCAGTTCTTC	CSARRWDRGINEQFF
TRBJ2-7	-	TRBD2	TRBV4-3	TGCGCCAGCAGCACACACTCTAGCGGGGCCTACGAGCAGTACTTC	CASSTHSSGAYEQYF
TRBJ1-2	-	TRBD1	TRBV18	TGTGCCAGCTCAACCCATATTATTCGGGACAGACTTACCTCCGTCTATGGCTACACCTTC	CASSTHIIRDRLTSVYGYTF
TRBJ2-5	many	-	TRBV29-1	TGCAGCGTTGATCTTCAACAAGAGACCCAGTACTTC	CSVDLQQETQYF
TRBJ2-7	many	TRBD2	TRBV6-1	TGTGCCACCACCGGACTAGCGGGAGCCTACGAGCAGTACTTC	CATTGLAGAYEQYF
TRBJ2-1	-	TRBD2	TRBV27	TGTGCCAGCAGTTTCGGGGGACTAGCGGGAGAGGATGAGCAGTTCTTC	CASSFGGLAGEDEQFF
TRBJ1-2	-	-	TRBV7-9	TGTGCCAGCAGCTTAGCTTGGACAGCTACTAACTATGGCTACACCTTC	CASSLAWTATNYGYTF
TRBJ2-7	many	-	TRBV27	TGTGCCAGCAGTCTACAGGGTGGCGAGCAGTACTTC	CASSLQGGEQYF
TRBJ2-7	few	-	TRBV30	TGTGCCTGGAGGTCAGGGAGTTCGGACGAGCAGTACTTC	CAWRSGSSDEQYF
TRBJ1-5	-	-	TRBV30	TGTGCCTGGAGCGCGGGTCAGAATCAGCCCCAGCATTTT	CAWSAGQNQPQHF
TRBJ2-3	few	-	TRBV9	TGTGCCAGCAGCGCCCCCCTAGCCTATTCCCTCACAGATACGCAGTATTTT	CASSAPLAYSLTDTQYF
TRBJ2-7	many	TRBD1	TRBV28	TGTGCCAGCAGTCTCCGACAGGGGGCAGGCAACGAGCAGTACTTC	CASSLRQGAGNEQYF
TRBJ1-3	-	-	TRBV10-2	TGCGCCAGCAGTGATTCCCCTGTTCCTGGAAACACCATATATTTT	CASSDSPVPGNTIYF
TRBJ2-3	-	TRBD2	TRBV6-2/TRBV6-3	TGTGCCAGCAGTTACCTATCCCGGGAGGGCCACACAGATACGCAGTATTTT	CASSYLSREGHTDTQYF
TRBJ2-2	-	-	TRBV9	TGTGCCAGCAGCCCCGGGCCTCTCCCCACCGGGGAGCTGTTTTTT	CASSPGPLPTGELFF
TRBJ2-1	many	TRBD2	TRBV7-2	TGTGCCAGCAAAACAGCGGGGGACTACAATGAGCAGTTCTTC	CASKTAGDYNEQFF
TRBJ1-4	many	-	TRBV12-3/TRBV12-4	TGTGCCAGCCTCTCAAGGAGGGCAGATAATGAAAAACTGTTTTTT	CASLSRRADNEKLFF
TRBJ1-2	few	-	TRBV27	TGTGCCAGCAGTTTAATGTTGGGGCACTATGGCTACACCTTC	CASSLMLGHYGYTF
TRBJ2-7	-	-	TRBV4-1	TGCGCCAGCAGCCAAGGGGGGCCGGTTGACGAGCAGTACTTC	CASSQGGPVDEQYF
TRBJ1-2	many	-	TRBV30	TGTGCCTGGTACGGGGTCTTGGGCTACACCTTC	CAWYGVLGYTF
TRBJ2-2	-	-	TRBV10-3	TGTGCCATCACGGGGTCCCTGGGGTCCACCGGGGAGCTGTTTTTT	CAITGSLGSTGELFF
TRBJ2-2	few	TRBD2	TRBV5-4	TGTGCCAGCAGCTGGGGACTAGTCGGCCACACCGGGGAGCTGTTTTTT	CASSWGLVGHTGELFF
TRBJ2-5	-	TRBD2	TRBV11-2	TGTGCCAGCAGCTTAGGTCTAGCGGGGTGGGGCGGGCGAGAGACCCAGTACTTC	CASSLGLAGWGGRETQYF
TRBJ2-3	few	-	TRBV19	TGTGCCAGTAGTATTGATAGTAGCACAGATACGCAGTATTTT	CASSIDSSTDTQYF
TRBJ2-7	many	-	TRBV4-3	TGCGCCAGCAGCCAAGAATGGGCCGGCAGCTCCTACGAGCAGTACTTC	CASSQEWAGSSYEQYF
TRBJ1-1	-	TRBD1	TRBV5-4	TGTGCCAGCAGCTTGTCCCCACTCAAGACAGGGGATAATGAAGCTTTCTTT	CASSLSPLKTGDNEAFF
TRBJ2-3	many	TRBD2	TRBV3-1	TGTGCCAGCAGCCAAGATAGGCGGGGGGGGCTGGATACGCAGTATTTT	CASSQDRRGGLDTQYF
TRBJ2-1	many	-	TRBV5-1	TGCGCCAGCAGCCTTAACAGGTACAATGAGCAGTTCTTC	CASSLNRYNEQFF
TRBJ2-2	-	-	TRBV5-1	TGCGCCAGCAGCTTGGATTTCGGCGTTACCGGGGAGCTGTTTTTT	CASSLDFGVTGELFF
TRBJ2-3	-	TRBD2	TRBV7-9	TGTGCCAGCAGCTTGGATATAGCGGGACCCCTTTCGTATTTT	CASSLDIAGPLSYF
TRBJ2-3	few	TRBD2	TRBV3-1	TGTGCCAGCAGCCATACTAGCGGGGGGGCCACAGATACGCAGTATTTT	CASSHTSGGATDTQYF
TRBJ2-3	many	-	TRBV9	TGTGCCAGCAGCGTAGCTTCTTCCGTAGAACGGGCGACAGATACGCAGTATTTT	CASSVASSVERATDTQYF
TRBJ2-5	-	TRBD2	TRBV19	TGTGCCAGTAGTATTCGGGGGGAAGCGGGAGTCTTGTACTTC	CASSIRGEAGVLYF
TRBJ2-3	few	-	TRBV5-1	TGCGCCAGCAGCCTAGACAGAGCTAGCACAGATACGCAGTATTTT	CASSLDRASTDTQYF
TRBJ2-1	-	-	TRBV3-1	TGTGCCAGCAGCCAAGGTACCGACCTGTCCCAGTTCTTC	CASSQGTDLSQFF
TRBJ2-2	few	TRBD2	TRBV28	TGTGCCAGTAGCAAACGGGAGGGCCGTTCCGGGGAGCTGTTTTTT	CASSKREGRSGELFF
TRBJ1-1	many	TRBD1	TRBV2	TGTGCCAGCGTCTGGGACAGGGTTTCGGATGAAGCTTTCTTT	CASVWDRVSDEAFF
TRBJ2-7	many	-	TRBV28	TGTGCCAGCAGTACGAACAGGGTCGGAGCCGAGCAGTACTTC	CASSTNRVGAEQYF
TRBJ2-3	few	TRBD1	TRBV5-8	TGTGCCAGCAGCTTGGCACCGGGACAGGGGACAGATACGCAGTATTTT	CASSLAPGQGTDTQYF
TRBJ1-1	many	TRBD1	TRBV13	TGTGCCAGCAGCACCGAGACAGGGGGCACTGAAGCTTTCTTT	CASSTETGGTEAFF
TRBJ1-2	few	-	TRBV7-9	TGTGCCAGCAGCTTTTTTATCGGGGGTCGACCCAACTATGGCTACACCTTC	CASSFFIGGRPNYGYTF
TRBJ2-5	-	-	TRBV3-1	TGTGCCAGCAGCCAATTGGGCAGCCGGGTAGAAGAGACCCAGTACTTC	CASSQLGSRVEETQYF
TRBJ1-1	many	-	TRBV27	TGTGCCAGCAGTTTATTTGGCGGGAACACTGAAGCTTTCTTT	CASSLFGGNTEAFF
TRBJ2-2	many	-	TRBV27	TGTGCCAGCAGTTTTACAGGGATACTAATCGACACCGGGGAGCTGTTTTTT	CASSFTGILIDTGELFF
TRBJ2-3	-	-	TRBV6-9	TGCGCCAGCTCCCCGAAGGTCAGGGCGGGCACAGATACGCAGTATTTT	CASSPKVRAGTDTQYF
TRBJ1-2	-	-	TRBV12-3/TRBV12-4	TGTGCCAGCAGTTTAAAGGGTGGTGGCTACACCTTC	CASSLKGGGYTF
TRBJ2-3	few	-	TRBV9	TGTGCCAGCAGCCCGGGACGGCGCACCGCAGATACGCAGTATTTT	CASSPGRRTADTQYF